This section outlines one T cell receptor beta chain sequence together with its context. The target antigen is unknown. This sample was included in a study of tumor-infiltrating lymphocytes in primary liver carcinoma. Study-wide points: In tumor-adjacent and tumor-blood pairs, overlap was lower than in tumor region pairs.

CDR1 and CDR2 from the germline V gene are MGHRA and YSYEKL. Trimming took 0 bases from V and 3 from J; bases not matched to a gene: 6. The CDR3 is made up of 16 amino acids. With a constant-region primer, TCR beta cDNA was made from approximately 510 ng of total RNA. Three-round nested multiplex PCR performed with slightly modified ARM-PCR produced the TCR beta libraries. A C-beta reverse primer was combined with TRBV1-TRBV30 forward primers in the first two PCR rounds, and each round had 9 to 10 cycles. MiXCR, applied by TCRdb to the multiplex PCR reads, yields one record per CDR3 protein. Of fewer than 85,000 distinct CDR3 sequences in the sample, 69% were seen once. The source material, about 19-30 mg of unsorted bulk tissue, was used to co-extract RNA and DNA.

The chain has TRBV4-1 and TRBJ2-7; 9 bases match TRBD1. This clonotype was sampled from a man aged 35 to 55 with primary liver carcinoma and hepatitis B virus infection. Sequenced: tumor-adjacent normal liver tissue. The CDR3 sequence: CASSQESQGQGYEQYF. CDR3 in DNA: TGCGCCAGCAGCCAAGAATCACAGGGACAGGGCTACGAGCAGTACTTC.